This TCR beta chain was retrieved from a study of blood T cell repertoires in COVID-19. Study overall: Acute and convalescent COVID-19 samples came from the United States, Italy and Spain. In each case, the material was cDNA or gDNA derived from T cells, B-cell-depleted T cells, or PBMCs.

CDR1 is SGHDT and CDR2 is YYEEEE in the germline V gene. The V segment lost 4 bases and the J segment 7 bases; nucleotides outside the gene matches: 9. This CDR3 is 15 amino acids long. Original processing notes: Estimation of nucleated cell counts relied on the amplification of reference gene primers. Produced via immunoSEQ multiplex PCR; TCRdb's table is partial and in-frame only. Clone size and the V and J calls come from that table; the DNA yielded D and trimming. This table holds about 170,000 clones, about 86% found once. This receptor was identified in a woman aged 70-85 years who had recovered from COVID-19. The chain is built from TRBV5-6 and TRBJ1-5; 9 nucleotides match TRBD1. Sequencing was performed on peripheral blood. The CDR3 sequence: CASSLQTGGEQPQHF. The CDR3 region has the DNA TGTGCCAGCAGCCTACAGACAGGGGGAGAGCAGCCCCAGCATTTT.